What follows are 3 T cell receptor beta chains derived from one specimen sequenced in a study of early T cells in non-severe SARS-CoV-2 infection. MiXCR was run by TCRdb on the 5' RACE reads, yielding one entry per CDR3 protein. The repertoire has 35,000 to 40,000 distinct CDR3 sequences, under 6.5% of them found once; the top ten carry roughly 25%. The sequenced sample was whole blood. The receptors originated from an adult who was a healthcare worker with PCR-confirmed SARS-CoV-2 infection or an uninfected control (not recorded which).

This clonotype was seen at least ten times. The V and J genes are TRBV20-1 and TRBJ2-1; 8 nucleotides line up with TRBD1. V gave up 5 bases and J gave up 7 bases; unmatched junction bases: 13. Per the germline V gene, CDR1 is DFQATT and CDR2 is SNEGSKA (reference sequence). The length of the CDR3 is 15 residues. CDR3 sequence: CSAGYRWDRLNEQFF. In DNA form, the CDR3 reads TGCAGTGCTGGTTATCGGTGGGACAGGCTAAATGAGCAGTTCTTC.

This clonotype was seen ten or more times. The V call is TRBV29-1, the J call TRBJ1-1, with no clear D. The CDR3 is 13 amino acids. V lost 2 bases and J 0 bases, leaving 7 bases between the germline ends. From germline, CDR1 is SQVTM and CDR2 ANQGSEA. The CDR3 coding sequence is TGCAGCGTTGAAAGGACTATGAACACTGAAGCTTTCTTT. Protein product: CSVERTMNTEAFF.

This clonotype was detected many times. The chain carries TRBV2 and TRBJ2-1, with a weak D call TRBD1 (6 bases). The CDR3 runs to 15 residues. Trimming pared 4 bases from V and 9 bases from J, leaving 19 bases between. The germline V gene has CDR1 SNHLY and CDR2 FYNNEI. The CDR3 here is CASSGGQLPYGEQFF. The DNA of the CDR3 is TGTGCCAGCAGTGGAGGACAGCTCCCTTATGGTGAGCAGTTCTTC.